Described below is a single T cell receptor (beta chain) sequence and its context. These data come from a study of blood T cell repertoires in COVID-19. Germline assignment: CDR1 MNHEY and CDR2 SMNVEV (reference sequence). There are 14 residues in the CDR3. Unmatched junction bases numbered 5, after V lost 6 bases and J lost 0 bases. In the source study's methods: Nucleated cell number was recorded as an estimate derived from reference gene primer amplification. The table came from immunoSEQ multiplex PCR; TCRdb's copy has only in-frame clones and leaves some out. V and J calls and clone size are copied from that table; D and trimming were computed from the DNA. Among 470,000 or so clones listed, around 89% were seen once.

The rearrangement links TRBV27 to TRBJ2-7, with 7 bases fitting TRBD1. Sequencing was performed on peripheral blood. This TCR was recovered from a woman aged 25 to 39 with acute or convalescent COVID-19. The CDR3 bases are TGTGCCAGCAGGCCCCGGGACAGCTCCTACGAGCAGTACTTC. Translated: CASRPRDSSYEQYF.